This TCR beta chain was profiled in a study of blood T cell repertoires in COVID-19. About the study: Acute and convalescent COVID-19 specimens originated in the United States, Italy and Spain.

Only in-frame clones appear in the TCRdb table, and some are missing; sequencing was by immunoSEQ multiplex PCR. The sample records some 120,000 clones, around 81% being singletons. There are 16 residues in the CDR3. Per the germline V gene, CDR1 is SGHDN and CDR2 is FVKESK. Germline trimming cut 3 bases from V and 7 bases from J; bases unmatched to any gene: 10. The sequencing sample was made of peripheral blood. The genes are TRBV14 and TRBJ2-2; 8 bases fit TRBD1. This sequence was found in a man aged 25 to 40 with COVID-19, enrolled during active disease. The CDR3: CASSHLVRGRNGELFF. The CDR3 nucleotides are TGTGCCAGCAGCCATCTGGTCAGGGGGCGTAACGGGGAGCTGTTTTTT.